This T cell receptor (beta chain) stems from a study of T cell clones after liver transplantation. Study background: Patients counted as tolerant after at least one year off all immunosuppression, enzymes not exceeding twice normal. Findings of the study overall: A significant post-transplant drop in circulating graft-donor-reactive CD4 TCRbeta sequences occurred in most of the 8 subjects.

Trimming took 1 base from V and 10 from J, leaving 16 bases between them. Per the germline V gene, CDR1 is SGHAT and CDR2 is FQNNGV. The CDR3 consists of 14 residues. Turning to this clone: The antigen is undetermined.

Sequencing used immunoSEQ multiplex PCR; TCRdb keeps in-frame clones, though not all of them. In the table there are roughly 100,000 clones, around 84% of which are singletons. The chain joins TRBV11-2 to TRBJ1-1, with a possible D match to TRBD1 (5 bases). The input for sequencing was CD4+ T cells from blood, taken around 44 months after liver transplant. The TCR comes from a human patient who received a liver transplant. Some T cells may be the graft donor's. The DNA for the CDR3 is TGTGCCAGCAGCTTAGGAGGGACGAGGGTCCGAGCTTTCTTT. As protein: CASSLGGTRVRAFF. The entire variable domain, with the rest obtained from reference TRBV11-2 and TRBJ1-1, is as follows: EAGVAQSPRYKIIEKRQSVAFWCNPISGHATLYWYQQILGQGPKLLIQFQNNGVVDDSQLPKDRFSAERLKGVDSTLKIQPAKLEDSAVYLCASSLGGTRVRAFFGQGTRLTVV.